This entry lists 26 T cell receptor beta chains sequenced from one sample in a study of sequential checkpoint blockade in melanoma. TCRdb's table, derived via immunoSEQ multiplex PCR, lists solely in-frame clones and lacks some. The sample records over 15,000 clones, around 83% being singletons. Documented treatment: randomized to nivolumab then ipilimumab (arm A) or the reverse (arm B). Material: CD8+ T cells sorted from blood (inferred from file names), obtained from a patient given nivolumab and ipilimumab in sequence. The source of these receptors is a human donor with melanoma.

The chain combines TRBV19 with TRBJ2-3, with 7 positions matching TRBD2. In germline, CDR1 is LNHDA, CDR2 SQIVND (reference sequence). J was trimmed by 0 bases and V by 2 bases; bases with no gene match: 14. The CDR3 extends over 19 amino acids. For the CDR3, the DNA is TGTGCCAGTAGTATATTGACTAGCAGATATCGGTCTAGCACAGATACGCAGTATTTT. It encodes CASSILTSRYRSSTDTQYF.

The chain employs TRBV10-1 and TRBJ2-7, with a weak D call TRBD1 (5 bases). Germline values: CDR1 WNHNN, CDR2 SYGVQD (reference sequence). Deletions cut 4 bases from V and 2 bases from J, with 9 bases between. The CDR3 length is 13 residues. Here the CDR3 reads CASSGAGTYEQYF. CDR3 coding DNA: TGCGCCAGCAGTGGTGCAGGGACCTACGAGCAGTACTTC.

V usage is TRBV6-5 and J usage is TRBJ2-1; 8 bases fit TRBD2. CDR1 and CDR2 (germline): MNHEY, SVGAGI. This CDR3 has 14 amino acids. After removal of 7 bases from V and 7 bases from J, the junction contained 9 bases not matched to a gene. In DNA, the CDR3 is TGTGCCAGCACCCCAGCTGGCGGGAGGAATGAGCAGTTCTTC. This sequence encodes CASTPAGGRNEQFF.

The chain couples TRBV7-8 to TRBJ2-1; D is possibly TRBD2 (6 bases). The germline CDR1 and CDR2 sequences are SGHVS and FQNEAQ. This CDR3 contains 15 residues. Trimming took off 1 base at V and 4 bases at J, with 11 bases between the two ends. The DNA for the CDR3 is TGTGCCAGCAGCTTAGGGGGGGACTTTTACAATGAGCAGTTCTTC. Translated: CASSLGGDFYNEQFF.

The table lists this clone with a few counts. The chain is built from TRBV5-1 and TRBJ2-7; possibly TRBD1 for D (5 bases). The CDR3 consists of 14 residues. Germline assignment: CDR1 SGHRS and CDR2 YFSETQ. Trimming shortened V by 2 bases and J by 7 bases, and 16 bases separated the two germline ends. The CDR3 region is CASSFTRQRREQYF. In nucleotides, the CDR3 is TGCGCCAGCAGCTTTACAAGACAGCGCCGGGAGCAGTACTTC.

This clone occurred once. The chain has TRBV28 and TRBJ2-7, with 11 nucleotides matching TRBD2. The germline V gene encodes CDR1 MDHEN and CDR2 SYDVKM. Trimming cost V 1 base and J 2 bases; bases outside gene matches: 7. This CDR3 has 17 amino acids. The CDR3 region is CASSLFGLAGYTYEQYF. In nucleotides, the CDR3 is TGTGCCAGCAGTTTATTCGGACTAGCGGGCTACACCTACGAGCAGTACTTC. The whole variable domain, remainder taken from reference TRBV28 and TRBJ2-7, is DVKVTQSSRYLVKRTGEKVFLECVQDMDHENMFWYRQDPGLGLRLIYFSYDVKMKEKGDIPEGYSVSREKKERFSLILESASTNQTSMYLCASSLFGLAGYTYEQYFGPGTRLTVT.

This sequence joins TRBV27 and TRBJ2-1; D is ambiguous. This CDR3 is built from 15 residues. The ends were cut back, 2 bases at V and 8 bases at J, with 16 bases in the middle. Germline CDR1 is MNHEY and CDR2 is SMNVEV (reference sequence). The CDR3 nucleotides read TGTGCCAGCAGTTTACGACTCGCAATGGAAGATGAGCAGTTCTTC. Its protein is CASSLRLAMEDEQFF.

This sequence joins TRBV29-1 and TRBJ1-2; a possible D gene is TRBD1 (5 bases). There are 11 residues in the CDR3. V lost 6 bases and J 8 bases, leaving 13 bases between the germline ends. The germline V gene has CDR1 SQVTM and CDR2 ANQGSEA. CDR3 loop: CSVWQGEGYTF. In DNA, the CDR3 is TGCAGCGTGTGGCAGGGCGAAGGCTACACCTTC. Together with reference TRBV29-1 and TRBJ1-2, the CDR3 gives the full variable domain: SAVISQKPSRDICQRGTSLTIQCQVDSQVTMMFWYRQQPGQSLTLIATANQGSEATYESGFVIDKFPISRPNLTFSTLTVSNMSPEDSSIYLCSVWQGEGYTFGSGTRLTVV.

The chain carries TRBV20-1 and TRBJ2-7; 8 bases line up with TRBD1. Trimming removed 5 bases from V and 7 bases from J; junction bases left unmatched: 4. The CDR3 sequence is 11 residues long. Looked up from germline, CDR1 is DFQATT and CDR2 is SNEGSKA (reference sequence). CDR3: CSAPRGREQYF. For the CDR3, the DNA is TGCAGTGCTCCCAGGGGGCGTGAGCAGTACTTC.

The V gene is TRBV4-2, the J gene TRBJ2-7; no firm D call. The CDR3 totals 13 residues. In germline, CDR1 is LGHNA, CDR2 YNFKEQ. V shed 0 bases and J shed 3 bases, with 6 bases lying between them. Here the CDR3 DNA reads TGTGCCAGCAGCCAAGACCTTCTCTACGAGCAGTACTTC. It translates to CASSQDLLYEQYF.

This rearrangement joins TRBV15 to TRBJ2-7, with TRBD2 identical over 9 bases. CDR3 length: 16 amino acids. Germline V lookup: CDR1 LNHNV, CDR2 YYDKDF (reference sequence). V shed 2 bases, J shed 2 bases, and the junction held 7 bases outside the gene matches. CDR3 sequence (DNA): TGTGCCACCAGCAGATCGCCTAGCGGGATCACCTACGAGCAGTACTTC. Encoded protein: CATSRSPSGITYEQYF.

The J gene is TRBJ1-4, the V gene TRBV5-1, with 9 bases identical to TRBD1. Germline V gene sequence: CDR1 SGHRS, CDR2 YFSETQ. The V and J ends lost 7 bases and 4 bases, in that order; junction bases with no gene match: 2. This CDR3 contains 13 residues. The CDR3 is CASSGQGNEKLFF. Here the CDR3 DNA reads TGCGCCAGCTCGGGACAGGGTAATGAAAAACTGTTTTTT.

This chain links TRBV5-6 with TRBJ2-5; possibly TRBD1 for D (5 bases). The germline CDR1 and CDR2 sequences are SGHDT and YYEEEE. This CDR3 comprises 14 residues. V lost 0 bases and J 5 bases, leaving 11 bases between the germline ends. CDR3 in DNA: TGTGCCAGCAGCTTGGAGGGGCCGGTGGAGACCCAGTACTTC. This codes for CASSLEGPVETQYF.

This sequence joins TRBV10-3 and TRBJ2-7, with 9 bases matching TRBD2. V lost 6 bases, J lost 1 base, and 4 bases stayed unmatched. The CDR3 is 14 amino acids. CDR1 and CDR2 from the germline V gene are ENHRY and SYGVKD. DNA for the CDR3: TGTGCCATCAGAACTAGCGGGCCATCCTACGAGCAGTACTTC. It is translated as CAIRTSGPSYEQYF.

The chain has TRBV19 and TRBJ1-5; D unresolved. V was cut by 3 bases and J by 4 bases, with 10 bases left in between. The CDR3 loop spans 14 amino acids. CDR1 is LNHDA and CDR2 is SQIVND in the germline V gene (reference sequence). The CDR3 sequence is CASSILNGNQPQHF. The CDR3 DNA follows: TGTGCCAGTAGTATCCTTAACGGTAATCAGCCCCAGCATTTT.

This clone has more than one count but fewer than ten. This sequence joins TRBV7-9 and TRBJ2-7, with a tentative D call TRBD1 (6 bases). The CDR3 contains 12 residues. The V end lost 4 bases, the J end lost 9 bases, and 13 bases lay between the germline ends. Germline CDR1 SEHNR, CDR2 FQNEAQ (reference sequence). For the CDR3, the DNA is TGTGCCAGCAGCTCCGGGACATACTCGCAGTACTTC. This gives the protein CASSSGTYSQYF. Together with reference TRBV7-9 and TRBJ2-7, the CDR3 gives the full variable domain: DTGVSQNPRHKITKRGQNVTFRCDPISEHNRLYWYRQTLGQGPEFLTYFQNEAQLEKSRLLSDRFSAERPKGSFSTLEIQRTEQGDSAMYLCASSSGTYSQYFGPGTRLTVT.

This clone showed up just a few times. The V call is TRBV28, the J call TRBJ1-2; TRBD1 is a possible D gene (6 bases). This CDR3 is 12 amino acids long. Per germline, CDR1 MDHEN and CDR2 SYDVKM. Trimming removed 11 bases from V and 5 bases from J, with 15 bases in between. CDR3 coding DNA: TGTGCCTCAGGGGCAGGCTCGTATGGCTACACCTTC. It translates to CASGAGSYGYTF.

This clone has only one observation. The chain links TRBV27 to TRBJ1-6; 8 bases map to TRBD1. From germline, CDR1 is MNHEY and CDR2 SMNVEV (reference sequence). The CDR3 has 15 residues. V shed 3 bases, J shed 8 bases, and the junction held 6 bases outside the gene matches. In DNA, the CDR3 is TGTGCCAGCAGTTTGGCTGGGACAGGACATTCACCCCTCCACTTT. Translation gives CASSLAGTGHSPLHF.

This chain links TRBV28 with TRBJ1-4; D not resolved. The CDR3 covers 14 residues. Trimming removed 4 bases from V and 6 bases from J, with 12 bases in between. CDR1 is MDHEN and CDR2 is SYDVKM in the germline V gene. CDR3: CASSSREFDEKLFF. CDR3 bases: TGTGCCAGCAGTTCGAGGGAATTTGATGAAAAACTGTTTTTT.

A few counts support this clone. CDR3 region: CASSLKSEGAGYTEAFF. The CDR3 DNA sequence: TGTGCCAGCAGTTTAAAGTCGGAGGGGGCGGGGTACACTGAAGCTTTCTTT. V and J are TRBV27 and TRBJ1-1; TRBD1 matches at 7 bases. Per germline, CDR1 MNHEY and CDR2 SMNVEV (reference sequence). This CDR3 comprises 17 residues. Trimming cost V 2 bases and J 3 bases; bases outside gene matches: 12.

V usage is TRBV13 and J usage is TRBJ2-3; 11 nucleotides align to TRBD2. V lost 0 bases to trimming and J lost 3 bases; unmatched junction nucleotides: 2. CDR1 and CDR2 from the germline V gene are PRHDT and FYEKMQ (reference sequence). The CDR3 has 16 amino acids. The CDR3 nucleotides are TGTGCCAGCAGCTTAGGACTAGCGGGAGTGACAGATACGCAGTATTTT. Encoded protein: CASSLGLAGVTDTQYF.

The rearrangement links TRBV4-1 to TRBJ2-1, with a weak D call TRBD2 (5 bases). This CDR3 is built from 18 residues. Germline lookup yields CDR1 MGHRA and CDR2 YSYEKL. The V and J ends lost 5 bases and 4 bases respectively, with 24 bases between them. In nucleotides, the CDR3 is TGCGCCAGCAGCGAAAGGGTGGGGAGAATCCCGGTTTACAATGAGCAGTTCTTC. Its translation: CASSERVGRIPVYNEQFF.

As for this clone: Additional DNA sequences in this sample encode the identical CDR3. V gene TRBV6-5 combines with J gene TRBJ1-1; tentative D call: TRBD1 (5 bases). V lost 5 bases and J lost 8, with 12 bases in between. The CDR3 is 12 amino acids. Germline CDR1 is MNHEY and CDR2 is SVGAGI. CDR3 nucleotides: TGTGCCAGCAGTCTTACGGGGGGAGAAGCTTTCTTT. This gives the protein CASSLTGGEAFF.

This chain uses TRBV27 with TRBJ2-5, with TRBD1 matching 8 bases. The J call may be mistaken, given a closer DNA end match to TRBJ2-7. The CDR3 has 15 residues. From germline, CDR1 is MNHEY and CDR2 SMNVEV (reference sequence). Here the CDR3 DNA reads TGTGCCAGCACCCCCTCCGCGGACAGGGTCCACGAGCAGTACTTC. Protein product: CASTPSADRVHEQYF.

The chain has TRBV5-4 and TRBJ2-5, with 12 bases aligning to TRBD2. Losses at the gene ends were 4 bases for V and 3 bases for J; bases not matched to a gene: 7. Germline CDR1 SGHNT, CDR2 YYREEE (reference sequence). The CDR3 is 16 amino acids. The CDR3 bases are TGTGCCAGCAGCCGAGTCGGACTAGCGGGGAAAGAGACCCAGTACTTC. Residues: CASSRVGLAGKETQYF.

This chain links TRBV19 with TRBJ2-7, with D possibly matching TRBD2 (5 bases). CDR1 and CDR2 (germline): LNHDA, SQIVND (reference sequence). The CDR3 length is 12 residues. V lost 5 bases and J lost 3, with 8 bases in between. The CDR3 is CASSPSNYEQYF. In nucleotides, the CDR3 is TGTGCCAGTAGTCCTAGCAACTACGAGCAGTACTTC.